The next 32 T cell receptor beta chains were all read from a single sample in a study of blood T cells in healthy people across ages. The second PCR ran roughly 7 to 11 cycles with a sample-barcoded 5' primer and J-beta primers. TCRdb passed the 5' RACE reads through MiXCR, listing each CDR3 protein once. The repertoire holds 650,000 to 1,000,000 distinct CDR3 sequences, 36% seen once, with under 15% in the top ten. Sequenced: blood. These receptors were obtained from a man between 18 and 29 years old in good health.

CDR3 residues: CASSWSGANVLTF. The CDR3 DNA follows: TGTGCCAGCAGTTGGTCTGGGGCCAACGTCCTGACTTTC. The V gene is TRBV27, the J gene TRBJ2-6; D gene unclear. The CDR3 covers 13 residues. The germline CDR1 and CDR2 sequences are MNHEY and SMNVEV (reference sequence). The V end lost 4 bases, the J end lost 1 base, and 2 bases lay between the germline ends.

The chain joins TRBV7-9 to TRBJ1-2; no firm D call. The V gene lost 5 bases and the J gene lost 3 bases, with 10 bases spanning the gap. This CDR3 has 13 amino acids. Looked up from germline, CDR1 is SEHNR and CDR2 is FQNEAQ (reference sequence). The CDR3 coding sequence is TGTGCCAGCAGCGCAGTCGGAGACTATGGCTACACCTTC. Amino acid sequence: CASSAVGDYGYTF.

The chain links TRBV6-1 to TRBJ2-5; D assignment may be TRBD1 or TRBD2 (5 bases each). The length of the CDR3 is 15 residues. The ends were cut back, 6 bases at V and 0 bases at J, with 14 bases in the middle. CDR1 is MNHNS and CDR2 is SASEGT in the germline V gene. DNA for the CDR3: TGTGCCAGCAGATGGGCAGGGACGTACCAAGAGACCCAGTACTTC. Protein product: CASRWAGTYQETQYF.

The chain employs TRBV7-2 and TRBJ2-3, with no clear D. This CDR3 has 13 residues. Trimming took off 1 base at V and 6 bases at J, with 8 bases between the two ends. The V gene's germline CDR1 is SGHTA and CDR2 FQGNSA. CDR3 amino acids: CASSLEFGDTQYF. In nucleotides, the CDR3 is TGTGCCAGCAGCTTAGAGTTCGGGGATACGCAGTATTTT.

Comment on this clonotype: The junction differs from germline at one of its ends, possibly a read error. The genes are TRBV7-3 and TRBJ1-6, with D possibly matching TRBD1 (5 bases). CDR1 is SGHTA, CDR2 FQGTGA, per germline. The CDR3 runs to 16 residues. The CDR3: CASSLRGEGSNSPPHF. The CDR3 DNA follows: TGTGCCAGCAGCTTAAGAGGGGAGGGAAGCAATTCACCCCCCCACTTT.

This clonotype was observed a few times. This chain joins TRBV20-1 and TRBJ1-5; 7 nucleotides agree with TRBD1. Germline CDR1 reads DFQATT; CDR2 reads SNEGSKA (reference sequence). This CDR3 region has 15 residues. V lost 3 bases to trimming and J lost 2 bases; unmatched junction nucleotides: 7. DNA for the CDR3: TGCAGTGCTAGGTCAGGGGGTCTTCGCAATCAGCCCCAGCATTTT. Translated, it gives CSARSGGLRNQPQHF.

This clonotype was counted many times. V and J are TRBV5-1 and TRBJ2-1; no clear D. Germline lookup yields CDR1 SGHRS and CDR2 YFSETQ. The CDR3 spans 15 residues. The germline V and J ends were trimmed by 0 bases and 6 bases, with 13 bases remaining between them. This chain's CDR3 is CASSLDPRNRNEQFF. The DNA for the CDR3 is TGCGCCAGCAGCTTGGATCCAAGGAACCGCAATGAGCAGTTCTTC.

The chain combines TRBV29-1 with TRBJ2-7; 7 nucleotides line up with TRBD2. Germline CDR1 SQVTM, CDR2 ANQGSEA. Unmatched junction bases numbered 2, after V lost 2 bases and J lost 1 base. The CDR3 is 13 amino acids. The CDR3 sequence is CSVEREGSYEQYF. In DNA, the CDR3 is TGCAGCGTTGAAAGGGAGGGTTCCTACGAGCAGTACTTC.

The table lists this clonotype with a few counts. This chain connects TRBV24-1 to TRBJ1-2; tentatively, D is TRBD1 (6 bases). Germline assignment: CDR1 KGHDR and CDR2 SFDVKD. With 3 bases removed from V and 3 bases from J, the gap between germline ends came to 10 bases. The CDR3 has 14 residues. The CDR3 DNA follows: TGTGCCACCAGTGATGGGGGGCTCGACTATGGCTACACCTTC. It translates to CATSDGGLDYGYTF.

Only a few counts were recorded for this clonotype. V and J are TRBV29-1 and TRBJ2-7; no definite D call. V was clipped by 0 bases and J by 7 bases, with 13 bases between them. The V gene's germline CDR1 is SQVTM and CDR2 ANQGSEA. The CDR3 has 13 amino acids. CDR3 loop: CSVEEFGSGEQYF. In DNA, the CDR3 is TGCAGCGTTGAAGAGTTTGGCTCTGGGGAGCAGTACTTC.

J is TRBJ1-1 and V is TRBV2; unclear D gene. V lost 7 bases and J 8 bases, leaving 14 bases between the germline ends. Germline CDR1 and CDR2: SNHLY and FYNNEI. The CDR3 is made up of 12 amino acids. CDR3 coding DNA: TGTGCCAGCACTTCGGGAGGGCTGGAAGCTTTCTTT. Amino acids: CASTSGGLEAFF.

The CDR3, as DNA: TGTGCCAGCAGCCCAATCGATGGGGACAGCTATGGCTACACCTTC. Translation: CASSPIDGDSYGYTF. The chain employs TRBV9 and TRBJ1-2, with 7 bases that match TRBD1. CDR3 length: 15 residues. Per germline, CDR1 SGDLS and CDR2 YYNGEE. J lost 4 bases, V lost 4 bases, and 10 bases had no gene match.

The J gene is TRBJ2-4, the V gene TRBV7-8; D may correspond to TRBD1 or TRBD2 (6 bases each). The J call may be incorrect, as the DNA end agrees better with TRBJ2-5. The CDR3 is made up of 16 amino acids. Germline V gene data show CDR1 as SGHVS and CDR2 as FQNEAQ. The CDR3 is CASSRIKGGSQETQYF. CDR3 nucleotides: TGTGCCAGCAGCCGAATAAAGGGGGGATCTCAAGAGACCCAGTACTTC.

This clonotype has ten or more counts. CDR3 coding DNA: TGTGCCAGCAGCCAAGATTGGACAGGGGGCGCCGGGGACACTGAAGCTTTCTTT. Protein sequence: CASSQDWTGGAGDTEAFF. This rearrangement joins TRBV4-2 to TRBJ1-1, with 11 bases that match TRBD1. After removal of 0 bases from V and 3 bases from J, the junction contained 9 bases not matched to a gene. Germline CDR1 reads LGHNA; CDR2 reads YNFKEQ. The CDR3 length is 18 residues.

In this sample, this clonotype turned up many times. This chain connects TRBV20-1 to TRBJ1-2; 8 bases are a match to TRBD1. This CDR3 has 14 amino acids. In germline, CDR1 is DFQATT, CDR2 SNEGSKA (reference sequence). V was pared by 4 bases and J by 4 bases, with 8 bases of the junction left unmatched. The CDR3 DNA reads TGCAGTGCTACTTCCGGGACAGGTGGCTATGGCTACACCTTC. Translating it yields CSATSGTGGYGYTF.

The chain employs TRBV7-2 and TRBJ2-3; 12 nucleotides match TRBD1. After removal of 1 base from V and 4 bases from J, the junction contained 12 bases not matched to a gene. The CDR3 covers 19 residues. Germline CDR1 and CDR2: SGHTA and FQGNSA. CDR3 protein: CASSLGEVRDRGPADTQYF. The CDR3 DNA follows: TGTGCCAGCAGCTTAGGGGAGGTCCGGGACAGGGGGCCCGCAGATACGCAGTATTTT.

The CDR3 here is CATSRDGGTGVFYGYTF. CDR3 nucleotide sequence: TGTGCCACCAGCAGAGATGGGGGGACAGGGGTTTTCTATGGCTACACCTTC. This chain connects TRBV15 to TRBJ1-2; 10 nucleotides align to TRBD1. J gave up 4 bases and V 0 bases, and 8 bases lay outside the gene matches. The CDR3 extends over 17 amino acids. The germline V gene encodes CDR1 LNHNV and CDR2 YYDKDF (reference sequence).

The CDR3 region has the DNA TGCAGTGCTTGGCCGACTAGCACTAGCACAGATACGCAGTATTTT. It specifies CSAWPTSTSTDTQYF. The V call is TRBV20-1, the J call TRBJ2-3; TRBD2 aligns across 7 bases. Losses at the gene ends were 5 bases for V and 0 bases for J; bases not matched to a gene: 8. CDR1 is DFQATT, CDR2 SNEGSKA, per germline (reference sequence). This CDR3 region has 15 residues.

This chain links TRBV20-1 with TRBJ1-5; no clear D. CDR1 is DFQATT, CDR2 SNEGSKA, per germline (reference sequence). V dropped 5 bases and J dropped 0 bases, with 8 bases sitting between them. This CDR3 contains 13 residues. CDR3 sequence (DNA): TGCAGTGCTGACACAACTAGCAATCAGCCCCAGCATTTT. This encodes CSADTTSNQPQHF.

The chain couples TRBV5-6 to TRBJ2-5, with D unresolved. The assigned J gene may be wrong: the sequence end matches TRBJ2-7 better. From germline, CDR1 is SGHDT and CDR2 YYEEEE. This CDR3 region has 14 residues. The CDR3 sequence is CASSLGDGWDEQYF. The CDR3 region has the DNA TGTGCCAGCAGCTTGGGGGATGGATGGGACGAGCAGTACTTC.

The V and J genes are TRBV25-1 and TRBJ1-6; TRBD1 aligns across 8 bases. This CDR3 comprises 16 residues. J lost 10 bases, V lost 4 bases, and 12 bases had no gene match. The germline gives CDR1 MGHDK, CDR2 SYGVNS. The chain's CDR3 is CASSGDRGQGRSPLHF. In nucleotides, the CDR3 is TGTGCCAGCAGTGGGGACCGCGGACAGGGAAGATCACCCCTCCACTTT. The full variable domain, in which reference TRBV25-1 and TRBJ1-6 provide the parts outside the CDR3, is EADIYQTPRYLVIGTGKKITLECSQTMGHDKMYWYQQDPGMELHLIHYSYGVNSTEKGDLSSESTVSRIRTEHFPLTLESARPSHTSQYLCASSGDRGQGRSPLHFGNGTRLTVT.

This clonotype was recorded many times. The J gene is TRBJ2-4, the V gene TRBV29-1, with D possibly being TRBD1 (5 bases). Germline loops: CDR1 SQVTM, CDR2 ANQGSEA. CDR3 size: 11 residues. The ends were cut back, 5 bases at V and 15 bases at J, with 17 bases in the middle. DNA of the CDR3: TGCAGCGTTTTAGACAGCAGAACCATGTACTTC. It is translated as CSVLDSRTMYF. Looking up the rest from reference TRBV29-1 and TRBJ2-4 gives the full variable domain: SAVISQKPSRDICQRGTSLTIQCQVDSQVTMMFWYRQQPGQSLTLIATANQGSEATYESGFVIDKFPISRPNLTFSTLTVSNMSPEDSSIYLCSVLDSRTMYFGAGTRLSVL.

This rearrangement joins TRBV9 to TRBJ2-2, with 10 nucleotides matching TRBD2. Germline loops: CDR1 SGDLS, CDR2 YYNGEE. With V trimmed by 0 bases and J by 4 bases, 15 bases remained unmatched. This CDR3 has 20 amino acids. CDR3 DNA: TGTGCCAGCAGCGTAGCCAACTATCTACCAGCGGGGGGGCCCACCGGGGAGCTGTTTTTT. It translates to CASSVANYLPAGGPTGELFF.

V and J are TRBV7-2 and TRBJ1-5; 7 bases match TRBD1. CDR3 size: 15 residues. The V gene's germline CDR1 is SGHTA and CDR2 FQGNSA. Trimming took 1 base from V and 6 from J; bases not matched to a gene: 6. In DNA form, the CDR3 reads TGTGCCAGCAGCTTAGACACAGGGGTTGGTCAGCCCCAGCATTTT. Translated, it gives CASSLDTGVGQPQHF.

This clonotype was seen a few times. The rearrangement joins TRBV7-9 to TRBJ1-2; the D is unclear. With 2 bases removed from V and 2 bases from J, the gap between germline ends came to 9 bases. The CDR3 is 14 amino acids. Germline CDR1 reads SEHNR; CDR2 reads FQNEAQ (reference sequence). CDR3 nucleotides: TGTGCCAGCAGCTTATCCGGGATGAACTATGGCTACACCTTC. It encodes CASSLSGMNYGYTF. Supplemented by reference TRBV7-9 and TRBJ1-2, the full variable domain reads DTGVSQNPRHKITKRGQNVTFRCDPISEHNRLYWYRQTLGQGPEFLTYFQNEAQLEKSRLLSDRFSAERPKGSFSTLEIQRTEQGDSAMYLCASSLSGMNYGYTFGSGTRLTVV.

About this clonotype itself: This may be a read error, as it is one base from a much larger clone. The chain uses TRBV5-1 and TRBJ1-2; 9 positions agree with TRBD1. The CDR3 sequence is 13 residues long. Germline lookup yields CDR1 SGHRS and CDR2 YFSETQ. The CDR3 is CAGSGTGNYGYTF. The CDR3 nucleotides are TGCGCCGGCAGCGGGACAGGGAACTATGGCTACACCTTC. Complete variable domain (other parts from reference TRBV5-1 and TRBJ1-2): KAGVTQTPRYLIKTRGQQVTLSCSPISGHRSVSWYQQTPGQGLQFLFEYFSETQRNKGNFPGRFSGRQFSNSRSEMNVSTLELGDSALYLCAGSGTGNYGYTFGSGTRLTVV.

The chain couples TRBV19 to TRBJ1-5; no firm D call. Per the germline V gene, CDR1 is LNHDA and CDR2 is SQIVND (reference sequence). The CDR3 length is 13 residues. V was pared by 5 bases and J by 7 bases, with 12 bases between. In DNA, the CDR3 is TGTGCCAGTAGTGAGGCCAAAAACCAGCCCCAGCATTTT. Translated: CASSEAKNQPQHF.

The chain has TRBV4-3 and TRBJ2-7; D is unclear. Per the germline V gene, CDR1 is LGHNA and CDR2 is YSLEER. V dropped 0 bases and J dropped 3 bases, with 12 bases sitting between them. The CDR3 has 15 residues. The CDR3 protein is CASSQENWVHYEQYF. The CDR3 DNA follows: TGCGCCAGCAGCCAAGAGAATTGGGTTCACTACGAGCAGTACTTC.

This clonotype has just a few counts. This chain connects TRBV2 to TRBJ1-2, with D perhaps matching TRBD1 (5 bases). Looked up from germline, CDR1 is SNHLY and CDR2 is FYNNEI. This CDR3 has 13 amino acids. Trimming cost V 7 bases and J 6 bases, with 15 bases left between them. The CDR3 is CASNKSPGHGYTF. CDR3 in DNA: TGTGCCAGCAATAAGTCGCCAGGGCATGGCTACACCTTC.

This rearrangement joins TRBV7-9 to TRBJ1-6; TRBD1 aligns across 8 bases. This CDR3 has 16 amino acids. Germline loops: CDR1 SEHNR, CDR2 FQNEAQ (reference sequence). V lost 5 bases to trimming and J lost 5 bases; unmatched junction nucleotides: 8. The CDR3, as DNA: TGTGCCAGCAGCCCACAGGGGGGCCAGAATAATTCACCCCTCCACTTT. Amino acids: CASSPQGGQNNSPLHF.

In this sample, this clonotype turned up many times. V usage is TRBV12-3 or TRBV12-4 and J usage is TRBJ1-1, with TRBD1 matching 9 bases. With 6 bases clipped from V and 11 bases from J, the junction kept 13 bases outside the gene matches. CDR3 length equals 14 residues. CDR3 residues: CASRARDRAPRAFF. The CDR3 nucleotides are TGTGCCAGCAGAGCCCGGGACAGGGCTCCGAGGGCTTTCTTT.

This clonotype was seen ten or more times. The chain employs TRBV29-1 and TRBJ2-7, with TRBD1 as a possible D gene (5 bases). Germline CDR1 SQVTM, CDR2 ANQGSEA. V was pared by 6 bases and J by 1 base, with 7 bases between. This CDR3 is 11 amino acids long. Here the CDR3 reads CSVGPSYEQYF. The CDR3 region has the DNA TGCAGCGTGGGGCCTTCCTACGAGCAGTACTTC.